The T cell receptor beta chain described here comes from a study of shared clonotypes between healthy human individuals. Study outcomes and limitations: Rarefaction revealed incomplete sorted-subset sequencing despite large depth. Tissue TCR repertoires likely differ from these blood-only repertoires. Naive subsets typically showed greater estimated richness than memory subsets.

Worth noting for this clone: The antigen is undetermined.

Negatively enriched CD4+ T cells were divided by CD45RA into naive and memory. There are 15 residues in the CDR3. Germline CDR1 is MDHEN and CDR2 is SYDVKM. V was pared by 6 bases and J by 0 bases, with 12 bases between. Data came from immunoSEQ multiplex PCR; TCRdb stores just in-frame clones and leaves some out. The sample includes more than 1 million clones, about 84% seen only once; the top ten take about 0.52%. This sequence was found in a man aged 18 to 30 in good health. Some clones in this sample may be carry-over from other donors' samples. The chain joins TRBV28 to TRBJ1-3; D ambiguous. Sequenced: memory CD4+ T cells from PBMCs. This sample's subset: CD45RA-negative fraction. The CDR3 coding sequence is TGTGCCAGCAGCCGGGAACCGAGCTCTGGAAACACCATATATTTT. Protein sequence: CASSREPSSGNTIYF. Based on the CDR3 plus reference TRBV28 and TRBJ1-3, the full variable domain is DVKVTQSSRYLVKRTGEKVFLECVQDMDHENMFWYRQDPGLGLRLIYFSYDVKMKEKGDIPEGYSVSREKKERFSLILESASTNQTSMYLCASSREPSSGNTIYFGEGSWLTVV.